These 32 T cell receptor beta chains came from one sample sequenced in a study of blood T cells in healthy people across ages. Next came a second PCR, run for about 6 to 12 cycles, which used a sample-barcoded 5' primer along with a J-beta primer mix. TCRdb recomputed calls from the 5' RACE reads with MiXCR, one row per CDR3 protein. Of about 570,000 distinct CDR3 sequences in the sample, roughly 29% are singletons; the top ten hold about 18%. Source material: blood. The source is a woman in her sixties or seventies in good health.

About this clonotype: Germline and junction disagree at one end, which may indicate a read error. The rearrangement uses TRBV6-2 or TRBV6-3 and TRBJ2-1; 8 bases fit TRBD1. Germline V gene lookup returns CDR1 MNHEY and CDR2 SVGEGT. The CDR3 is 17 amino acids. Written as DNA, the CDR3 is TGTGCCAGCAGTCCCCGGACAGGGAAGGCCTTTTACAATGGGCAGTTCTTC. Amino acids: CASSPRTGKAFYNGQFF.

The chain combines TRBV3-1 with TRBJ1-3; 10 positions agree with TRBD1. The junction had 6 bases not matched to a gene; V was cut back by 4 bases and J by 0 bases. Germline V gene lookup returns CDR1 LGHDT and CDR2 YNNKEL (reference sequence). There are 17 residues in the CDR3. Here the CDR3 DNA reads TGTGCCAGCAGCCTCGGACAGGGGGATTACTCTGGAAACACCATATATTTT. Amino acids: CASSLGQGDYSGNTIYF.

The chain carries TRBV7-2 and TRBJ2-5; D is ambiguous. The germline V gene has CDR1 SGHTA and CDR2 FQGNSA. This CDR3 has 13 residues. Trimming stripped 5 bases from V and 1 base from J, with 8 bases between. The CDR3 bases are TGTGCCAGCAGCCCCCACACCCAAGAGACCCAGTACTTC. Translated: CASSPHTQETQYF. Filled out from reference TRBV7-2 and TRBJ2-5, the complete variable domain reads GAGVSQSPSNKVTEKGKDVELRCDPISGHTALYWYRQSLGQGLEFLIYFQGNSAPDKSGLPSDRFSAERTGGSVSTLTIQRTQQEDSAVYLCASSPHTQETQYFGPGTRLLVL.

This clonotype has at least ten counts. The chain joins TRBV4-3 to TRBJ1-1; D may be TRBD1 (6 bases). CDR1 and CDR2 (germline): LGHNA, YSLEER. Trimming cost V 0 bases and J 11 bases, with 25 bases left between them. This CDR3 is built from 17 residues. The CDR3 DNA reads TGCGCCAGCAGCCAAGATTTAATTTATCGGGGGCCCTTCGGGGCTTTCTTT. Translating it yields CASSQDLIYRGPFGAFF.

This clonotype was detected only a few times. The chain combines TRBV30 with TRBJ2-5; the D gene is possibly TRBD2 (5 bases). Deletions cut 2 bases from V and 3 bases from J, with 10 bases between. Germline V lookup: CDR1 GTSNPN, CDR2 SVGIG (reference sequence). The CDR3 contains 13 residues. In DNA form, the CDR3 reads TGTGCCTGGAGTCGGACGGGAAAAGAGACCCAGTACTTC. The encoded protein is CAWSRTGKETQYF.

J is TRBJ1-2 and V is TRBV12-3 or TRBV12-4; D call uncertain. The CDR3 covers 14 residues. V was clipped by 4 bases and J by 8 bases, with 17 bases between them. Here the CDR3 DNA reads TGTGCCAGCAGTTCCCATCAGGCGGGAGTGGGCTACACCTTC. Translated, it gives CASSSHQAGVGYTF.

This clonotype was seen only a few times. This chain joins TRBV3-1 and TRBJ1-2; D not certain. Germline V lookup: CDR1 LGHDT, CDR2 YNNKEL (reference sequence). V was cut by 4 bases and J by 1 base, with 13 bases left in between. This CDR3 comprises 15 residues. CDR3 sequence: CASSPNPDVNYGYTF. In DNA, the CDR3 is TGTGCCAGCAGCCCAAACCCGGACGTTAACTATGGCTACACCTTC. Full variable domain (rest looked up from reference TRBV3-1 and TRBJ1-2): DTAVSQTPKYLVTQMGNDKSIKCEQNLGHDTMYWYKQDSKKFLKIMFSYNNKELIINETVPNRFSPKSPDKAHLNLHINSLELGDSAVYFCASSPNPDVNYGYTFGSGTRLTVV.

The rearrangement joins TRBV9 to TRBJ2-5; TRBD1 aligns across 7 bases. Near its end, the DNA agrees better with TRBJ2-7, so the J call may be wrong. Germline V gene lookup returns CDR1 SGDLS and CDR2 YYNGEE. This CDR3 region has 16 residues. The CDR3 loop is CASSAKGRQGRDEQYF. Written as DNA, the CDR3 is TGTGCCAGCAGCGCAAAAGGGAGACAGGGCAGGGACGAGCAGTACTTC.

This clonotype was seen a handful of times. V usage is TRBV15 and J usage is TRBJ1-6; D is undetermined. From germline, CDR1 is LNHNV and CDR2 YYDKDF (reference sequence). The CDR3 sequence is 12 residues long. V was trimmed by 1 base and J by 7 bases, leaving 2 bases between them. CDR3 in DNA: TGTGCCACCAGCAGAGTCAATTCACCCCTCCACTTT. It encodes CATSRVNSPLHF.

The J gene is TRBJ2-3, the V gene TRBV19; D possibly corresponds to TRBD2 (5 bases). This CDR3 region has 15 residues. Germline V gene data show CDR1 as LNHDA and CDR2 as SQIVND (reference sequence). V was pared by 3 bases and J by 1 base, with 11 bases between. CDR3 residues: CASSITRFGTDTQYF. In DNA, the CDR3 is TGTGCCAGTAGTATTACTAGATTCGGCACAGATACGCAGTATTTT.

The chain employs TRBV29-1 and TRBJ2-5, with D possibly matching TRBD2 (6 bases). Between the trimmed V and J ends, which lost 7 bases and 11 bases, there was a span of 17 bases. CDR3 length equals 11 residues. Germline V lookup: CDR1 SQVTM, CDR2 ANQGSEA. CDR3 region: CSALRGGEQYF. The CDR3 coding sequence is TGCAGCGCTCTGCGGGGTGGGGAGCAGTACTTC.

The chain recombines TRBV28 with TRBJ1-1; D is unclear. Germline CDR1 and CDR2: MDHEN and SYDVKM. Trimming stripped 7 bases from V and 6 bases from J, with 15 bases between. The CDR3 length is 13 residues. The CDR3 DNA is TGTGCCAGCACCCGCTACCGCCGGTCTGAAGCTTTCTTT. Residues: CASTRYRRSEAFF. Full variable domain (missing parts from reference TRBV28 and TRBJ1-1): DVKVTQSSRYLVKRTGEKVFLECVQDMDHENMFWYRQDPGLGLRLIYFSYDVKMKEKGDIPEGYSVSREKKERFSLILESASTNQTSMYLCASTRYRRSEAFFGQGTRLTVV.

This chain uses TRBV28 with TRBJ1-3; TRBD1 agrees at 9 bases. CDR3 length: 14 residues. Unmatched junction bases numbered 5, after V lost 11 bases and J lost 0 bases. Per germline, CDR1 MDHEN and CDR2 SYDVKM. The CDR3 region has the DNA TGTGCCGCGGGACAGGGAGGCTCTGGAAACACCATATATTTT. This codes for CAAGQGGSGNTIYF.

The CDR3 loop is CASSPLNPTAQPQHF. DNA of the CDR3: TGTGCCAGCAGCCCCTTAAACCCCACGGCTCAGCCCCAGCATTTT. The rearrangement joins TRBV6-2 or TRBV6-3 to TRBJ1-5; D unclear. Between the trimmed V and J ends, which lost 6 bases and 6 bases, there was a span of 18 bases. In germline, CDR1 is MNHEY, CDR2 SVGEGT. The CDR3 totals 15 residues.

The chain carries TRBV6-1 and TRBJ2-3, with 7 bases fitting TRBD2. J was trimmed by 5 bases and V by 8 bases; bases with no gene match: 13. CDR3 size: 15 residues. Germline V gene sequence: CDR1 MNHNS, CDR2 SASEGT. The CDR3 here is CASAPGTTTGDTQYF. The CDR3 nucleotides read TGTGCCAGCGCCCCCGGGACTACTACGGGAGATACGCAGTATTTT.

The chain joins TRBV5-1 to TRBJ1-1; no firm D call. CDR1 is SGHRS, CDR2 YFSETQ, per germline. V shed 3 bases and J shed 1 base, with 16 bases lying between them. The CDR3 is made up of 16 amino acids. CDR3 region: CASSSSPHTQNTEAFF. The CDR3 coding sequence is TGCGCCAGCAGCTCCTCCCCTCATACCCAGAACACTGAAGCTTTCTTT.

The sample holds a few counts of this clonotype. The chain employs TRBV27 and TRBJ1-1; no firm D call. The CDR3 sequence is 13 residues long. From germline, CDR1 is MNHEY and CDR2 SMNVEV (reference sequence). V lost 5 bases and J 0 bases, leaving 7 bases between the germline ends. The CDR3 spells CASSIHVNTEAFF. The DNA for the CDR3 is TGTGCCAGCAGTATACATGTGAACACTGAAGCTTTCTTT.

The chain carries TRBV5-4 and TRBJ1-1; D is undetermined. The CDR3 covers 14 residues. Between the trimmed V and J ends, which lost 4 bases and 4 bases, there was a span of 14 bases. Per germline, CDR1 SGHNT and CDR2 YYREEE (reference sequence). CDR3 nucleotides: TGTGCCAGCAGCCCCTCTGTGGGGAGCACTGAAGCTTTCTTT. It is translated as CASSPSVGSTEAFF.

This clonotype was detected only a few times. The chain employs TRBV5-1 and TRBJ1-1; 9 bases are shared with TRBD1. The trim removed 0 bases at V and 6 bases at J, leaving 6 bases unmatched. Germline CDR1 reads SGHRS; CDR2 reads YFSETQ. This CDR3 region has 15 residues. CDR3 bases: TGCGCCAGCAGCTTGGGGGCACAGGGGGCCCCTGAAGCTTTCTTT. It yields the protein CASSLGAQGAPEAFF.

The chain links TRBV6-2 or TRBV6-3 to TRBJ2-5; the D gene could be TRBD1 or TRBD2 (6 bases each). The better agreement between TRBJ2-1 and the DNA end casts doubt on the J call. Germline V gene lookup returns CDR1 MNHEY and CDR2 SVGEGT. The CDR3 sequence is 14 residues long. For the CDR3, the DNA is TGTGCCAACACCAACGGGGGACACTCGAATGAGCAGTTCTTC. This gives the protein CANTNGGHSNEQFF.

The chain couples TRBV20-1 to TRBJ2-2, with no clear D. CDR1 DFQATT and CDR2 SNEGSKA come from the germline V gene (reference sequence). The CDR3 loop spans 14 amino acids. With 0 bases removed from V and 6 bases from J, the gap between germline ends came to 11 bases. The chain's CDR3 is CSARDVGFAGELFF. DNA of the CDR3: TGCAGTGCTAGAGATGTCGGGTTCGCCGGGGAGCTGTTTTTT.

To note about this clonotype: An end of the junction differs from the germline gene, which may be a read error. This sequence joins TRBV12-3 or TRBV12-4 and TRBJ2-3; TRBD2 aligns across 14 bases. There are 17 residues in the CDR3. CDR3 residues: CASLQGTSGGGTDAQYF. The CDR3 nucleotides read TGTGCCAGCTTACAGGGGACTAGCGGGGGCGGGACAGATGCGCAGTATTTT.

The J gene is TRBJ2-5, the V gene TRBV7-2; D remains unclear. The V end lost 6 bases, the J end lost 7 bases, and 15 bases lay between the germline ends. The CDR3 runs 13 residues. CDR1 is SGHTA, CDR2 FQGNSA, per germline. The CDR3 protein is CASSREATATQYF. The CDR3, as DNA: TGTGCCAGCAGTCGTGAAGCTACTGCGACCCAGTACTTC.

The chain uses TRBV3-1 and TRBJ1-3; the match to TRBD1 covers 7 bases. Germline V gives CDR1 LGHDT, CDR2 YNNKEL (reference sequence). The V segment lost 4 bases and the J segment 5 bases; nucleotides outside the gene matches: 8. This CDR3 has 15 amino acids. The CDR3 region has the DNA TGTGCCAGCAGCCCCGCGACAGGGACGCGAAACACCATATATTTT. This gives the protein CASSPATGTRNTIYF.

This clonotype was detected only a few times. This rearrangement joins TRBV7-2 to TRBJ2-7; TRBD1 agrees at 8 bases. CDR1 SGHTA and CDR2 FQGNSA come from the germline V gene. Trimming at V came to 3 bases and at J to 2 bases, leaving 3 bases not matched to a gene. The CDR3 has 14 residues. The CDR3 region is CASSFRQGTYEQYF. Here the CDR3 DNA reads TGTGCCAGCAGCTTCAGACAGGGGACCTACGAGCAGTACTTC. Full variable domain (rest looked up from reference TRBV7-2 and TRBJ2-7): GAGVSQSPSNKVTEKGKDVELRCDPISGHTALYWYRQSLGQGLEFLIYFQGNSAPDKSGLPSDRFSAERTGGSVSTLTIQRTQQEDSAVYLCASSFRQGTYEQYFGPGTRLTVT.

This clonotype turned up a few times. The chain is built from TRBV7-2 and TRBJ1-2; tentative D call: TRBD1 (6 bases). Germline V gene data show CDR1 as SGHTA and CDR2 as FQGNSA. This CDR3 has 14 residues. V dropped 4 bases and J dropped 2 bases, with 11 bases sitting between them. This CDR3 is CASSWGPANYGYTF. CDR3 nucleotide sequence: TGTGCCAGCAGCTGGGGGCCGGCGAACTATGGCTACACCTTC.

The chain is built from TRBV24-1 and TRBJ2-3; D is uncertain. V was clipped by 5 bases and J by 7 bases, with 6 bases between them. This CDR3 is built from 11 residues. Germline CDR1 and CDR2: KGHDR and SFDVKD. CDR3 coding DNA: TGTGCCACCAGTGCAGCGAATACGCAGTATTTT. Protein sequence: CATSAANTQYF.

The chain employs TRBV9 and TRBJ2-3; D gene ambiguous. Trimming removed 0 bases from V and 1 base from J, with 6 bases in between. Germline-derived CDR1 and CDR2 are SGDLS and YYNGEE. This CDR3 spans 14 amino acids. The CDR3 here is CASSVGAGTDTQYF. The CDR3 DNA reads as TGTGCCAGCAGCGTAGGGGCGGGCACAGATACGCAGTATTTT.

This clonotype appeared a few times. The chain couples TRBV12-3 or TRBV12-4 to TRBJ2-3; D is perhaps TRBD1 or TRBD2 (6 bases each). Trimming pared 3 bases from V and 2 bases from J, leaving 15 bases between. This CDR3 is 16 amino acids long. The CDR3 is CASSFGGGGLTDTQYF. CDR3 sequence (DNA): TGTGCCAGCAGTTTCGGAGGGGGTGGGCTCACAGATACGCAGTATTTT.

The V and J genes are TRBV6-1 and TRBJ1-5, with TRBD1 matching over 7 bases. CDR3 length: 17 amino acids. The J segment lost 0 bases and the V segment lost 5 bases, leaving 10 bases of the junction unmatched. The V gene's germline CDR1 is MNHNS and CDR2 SASEGT. In nucleotides, the CDR3 is TGTGCCAGCAGTAGTCTAGACAGGGCCTATAGCAATCAGCCCCAGCATTTT. Encoded protein: CASSSLDRAYSNQPQHF.

The chain couples TRBV7-9 to TRBJ2-7; TRBD1 agrees at 8 bases. Trimming cost V 3 bases and J 2 bases; bases outside gene matches: 6. This CDR3 spans 15 amino acids. Germline-derived CDR1 and CDR2 are SEHNR and FQNEAQ (reference sequence). In DNA, the CDR3 is TGTGCCAGCAGCTTGAGCCAGGGGGCGACCTACGAGCAGTACTTC. Translated: CASSLSQGATYEQYF.

The chain links TRBV6-6 to TRBJ2-3; D possibly corresponds to TRBD2 (6 bases). The V gene's germline CDR1 is MNHNY and CDR2 SVGAGI (reference sequence). The CDR3 consists of 16 residues. The V end lost 0 bases, the J end lost 5 bases, and 15 bases lay between the germline ends. CDR3 in DNA: TGTGCCAGCAGTTACTCCCAGACTAGGGATGGAGATACGCAGTATTTT. It translates to CASSYSQTRDGDTQYF.